The following is a T cell receptor (beta chain) sequence with its context. Its specific antigen is unknown. The sample holds no much larger clone one base away, and base qualities are not on file. The source of the sample is a study of T cell changes during pregnancy in multiple sclerosis (dated by TCRdb to between 2018 and 2021). The study in broad terms: The study looked at changes in the T cell repertoire across pregnancy in women with multiple sclerosis.

As encoded in the germline V gene, CDR1 is SGHRS while CDR2 is YFSETQ. Germline trimming amounts to 4 bases on V and 0 bases on J, with 7 as the count of junction bases outside the gene matches. Its CDR3 holds 16 amino acids, cysteine through phenylalanine. Left in the record is the CDR3 DNA by itself, 48 bases read in frame from the first base. Library generation was performed with the immunoSEQ multiplex PCR assay. TCRdb carries this immuneACCESS record with in-frame sequences only. Its versions omit some clonotypes, under half of them owing to an unresolved V gene in the studies checked, with the rest unexplained. For this sample there are 100,000 to 110,000 clones; roughly 90% appear just once. The ten top clones hold about 2% of the sample.

The receptor was derived from a female donor with multiple sclerosis, enrolled in a pregnancy study. The rearrangement joined TRBV5-1 to TRBJ2-1; TRBD2 fits 7 bases in the junction. The starting material was peripheral blood, obtained after pregnancy. The CDR3 here reads CASSLQLAASYNEQFF. The sequenced DNA: TGCGCCAGCAGCCTGCAGCTAGCGGCCTCCTACAATGAGCAGTTCTTC.